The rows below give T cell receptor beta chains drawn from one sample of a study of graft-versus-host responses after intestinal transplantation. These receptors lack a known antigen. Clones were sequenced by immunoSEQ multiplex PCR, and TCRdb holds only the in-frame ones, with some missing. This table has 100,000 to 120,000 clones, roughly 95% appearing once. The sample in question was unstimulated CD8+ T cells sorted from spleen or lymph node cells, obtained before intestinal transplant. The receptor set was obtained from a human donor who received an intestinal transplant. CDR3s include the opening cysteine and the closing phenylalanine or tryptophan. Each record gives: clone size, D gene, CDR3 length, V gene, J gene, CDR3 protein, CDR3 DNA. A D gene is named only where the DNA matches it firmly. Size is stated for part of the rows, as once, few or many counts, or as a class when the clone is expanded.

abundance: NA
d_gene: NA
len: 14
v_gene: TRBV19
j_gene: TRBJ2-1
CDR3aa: CASSVYPSSGEQFF
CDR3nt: TGTGCCAGTAGTGTTTACCCGTCCAGCGGGGAGCAGTTCTTC

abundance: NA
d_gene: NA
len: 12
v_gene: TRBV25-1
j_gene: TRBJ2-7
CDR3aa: CASSDSAYEQYF
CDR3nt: TGTGCCAGCAGCGACTCGGCCTACGAGCAGTACTTC

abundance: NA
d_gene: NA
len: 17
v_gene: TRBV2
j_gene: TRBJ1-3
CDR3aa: CASSDPGGPHSGNTIYF
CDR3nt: TGTGCCAGCAGTGACCCCGGTGGACCTCACTCTGGAAACACCATATATTTT

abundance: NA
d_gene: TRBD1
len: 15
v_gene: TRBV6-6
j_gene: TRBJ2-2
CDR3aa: CASSYSDRAGGELFF
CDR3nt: TGTGCCAGCAGTTACTCGGACAGGGCTGGCGGGGAGCTGTTTTTT

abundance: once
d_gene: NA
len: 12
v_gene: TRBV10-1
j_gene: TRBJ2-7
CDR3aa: CASSDGEYEQYF
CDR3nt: TGCGCCAGCAGTGATGGGGAATACGAGCAGTACTTC

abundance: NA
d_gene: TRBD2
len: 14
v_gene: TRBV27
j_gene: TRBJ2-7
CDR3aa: CASQPGGTGYEQYF
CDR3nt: TGTGCCAGCCAACCGGGGGGGACCGGCTACGAGCAGTACTTC

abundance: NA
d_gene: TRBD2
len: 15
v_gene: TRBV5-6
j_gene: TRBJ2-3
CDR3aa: CASSSSGSHGDTQYF
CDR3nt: TGTGCCAGCAGCTCTAGCGGGAGCCATGGAGATACGCAGTATTTT

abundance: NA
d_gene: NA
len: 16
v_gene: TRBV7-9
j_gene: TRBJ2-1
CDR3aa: CASSLKEGLSRTEQFF
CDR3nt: TGTGCCAGCAGCTTAAAAGAGGGACTCTCGAGGACTGAGCAGTTCTTC

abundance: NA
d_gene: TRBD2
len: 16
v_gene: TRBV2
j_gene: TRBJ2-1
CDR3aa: CASSDATSGRDNEQFF
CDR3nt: TGTGCCAGCAGTGACGCGACTAGCGGGAGAGACAATGAGCAGTTCTTC

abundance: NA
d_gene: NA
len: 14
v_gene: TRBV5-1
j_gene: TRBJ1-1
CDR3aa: CASSLGTGDTEAFF
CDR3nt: TGCGCCAGCAGCTTGGGCACGGGCGACACTGAAGCTTTCTTT

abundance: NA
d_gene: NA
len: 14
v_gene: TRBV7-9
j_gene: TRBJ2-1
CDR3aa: CASSSVGSSNEQFF
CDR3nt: TGTGCCAGCAGCTCCGTGGGCTCAAGCAATGAGCAGTTCTTC

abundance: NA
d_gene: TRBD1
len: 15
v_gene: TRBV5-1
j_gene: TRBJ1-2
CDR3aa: CASSPPGQGTYGYTF
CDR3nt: TGCGCCAGCAGCCCCCCGGGACAGGGGACCTATGGCTACACCTTC

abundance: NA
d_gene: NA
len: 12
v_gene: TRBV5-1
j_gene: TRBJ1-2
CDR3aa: CASGRAVEGYTF
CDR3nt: TGCGCCAGCGGCAGGGCTGTGGAAGGCTACACCTTC

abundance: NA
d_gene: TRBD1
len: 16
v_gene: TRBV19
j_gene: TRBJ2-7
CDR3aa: CASSIATGGGYYEQYF
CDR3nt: TGTGCCAGTAGTATCGCCACAGGGGGAGGCTACTACGAGCAGTACTTC

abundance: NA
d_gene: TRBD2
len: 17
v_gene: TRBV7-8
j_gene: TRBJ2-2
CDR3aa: CASSLPPGLAGPGELFF
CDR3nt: TGTGCCAGCAGCTTACCACCGGGACTAGCGGGACCCGGGGAGCTGTTTTTT

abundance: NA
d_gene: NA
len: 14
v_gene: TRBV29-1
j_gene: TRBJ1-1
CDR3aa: CSARDGGGWTEAFF
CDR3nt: TGCAGCGCCAGGGACGGGGGAGGATGGACTGAAGCTTTCTTT

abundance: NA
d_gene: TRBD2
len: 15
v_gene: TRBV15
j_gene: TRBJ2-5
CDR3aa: CATSDGTSGQETQYF
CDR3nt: TGTGCCACCAGTGATGGGACTAGCGGCCAAGAGACCCAGTACTTC

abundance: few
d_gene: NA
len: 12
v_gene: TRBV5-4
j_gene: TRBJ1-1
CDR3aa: CASSRQATEAFF
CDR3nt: TGTGCCAGCAGCCGACAAGCGACTGAAGCTTTCTTT